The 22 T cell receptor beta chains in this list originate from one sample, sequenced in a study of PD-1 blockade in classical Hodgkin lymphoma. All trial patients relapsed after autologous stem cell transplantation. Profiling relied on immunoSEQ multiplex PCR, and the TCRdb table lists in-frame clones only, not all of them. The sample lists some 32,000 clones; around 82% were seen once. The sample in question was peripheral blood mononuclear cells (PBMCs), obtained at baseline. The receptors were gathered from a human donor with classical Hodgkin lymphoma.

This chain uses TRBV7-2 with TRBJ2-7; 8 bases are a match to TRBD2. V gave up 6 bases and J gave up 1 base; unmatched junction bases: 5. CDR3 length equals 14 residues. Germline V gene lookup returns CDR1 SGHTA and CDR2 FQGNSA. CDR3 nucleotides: TGTGCCAGCAGTGTAGCGGGGTGGTCCTACGAGCAGTACTTC. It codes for CASSVAGWSYEQYF.

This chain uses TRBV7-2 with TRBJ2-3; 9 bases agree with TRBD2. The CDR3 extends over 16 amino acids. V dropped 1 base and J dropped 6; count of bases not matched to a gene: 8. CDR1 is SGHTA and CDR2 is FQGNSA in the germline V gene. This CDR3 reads CASSLELRGGSDTQYF. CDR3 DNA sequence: TGTGCCAGCAGCTTAGAGTTGCGGGGGGGCTCGGATACGCAGTATTTT.

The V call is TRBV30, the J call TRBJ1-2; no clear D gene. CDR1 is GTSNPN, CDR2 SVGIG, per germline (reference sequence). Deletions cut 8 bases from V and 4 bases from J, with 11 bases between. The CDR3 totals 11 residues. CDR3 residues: CAVGMGYGYTF. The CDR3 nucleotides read TGTGCCGTGGGAATGGGCTATGGCTACACCTTC.

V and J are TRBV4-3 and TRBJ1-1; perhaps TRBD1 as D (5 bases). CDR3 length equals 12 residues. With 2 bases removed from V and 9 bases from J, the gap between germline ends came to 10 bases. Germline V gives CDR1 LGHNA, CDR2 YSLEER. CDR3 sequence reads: CASSQMGEKAFF. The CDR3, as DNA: TGCGCCAGCAGCCAAATGGGGGAAAAAGCTTTCTTT.

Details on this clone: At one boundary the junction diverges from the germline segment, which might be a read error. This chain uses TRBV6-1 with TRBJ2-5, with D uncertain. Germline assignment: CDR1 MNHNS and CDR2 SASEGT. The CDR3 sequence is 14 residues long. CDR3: CASSEGPSQEAQYF. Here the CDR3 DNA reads TGTGCCAGCAGTGAAGGTCCAAGCCAAGAGGCCCAGTACTTC.

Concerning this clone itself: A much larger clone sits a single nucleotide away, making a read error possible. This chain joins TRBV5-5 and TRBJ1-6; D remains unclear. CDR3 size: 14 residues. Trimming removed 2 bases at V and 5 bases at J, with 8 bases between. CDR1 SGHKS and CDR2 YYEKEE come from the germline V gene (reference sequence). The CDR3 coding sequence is TGTGCCAGCAGCTTAGGACTTGATAATTCACCCCTCCACTTT. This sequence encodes CASSLGLDNSPLHF.

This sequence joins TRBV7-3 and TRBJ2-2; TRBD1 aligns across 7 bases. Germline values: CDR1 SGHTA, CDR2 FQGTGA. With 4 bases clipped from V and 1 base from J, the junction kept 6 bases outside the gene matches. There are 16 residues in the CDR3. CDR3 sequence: CASSSQGIRNTGELFF. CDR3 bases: TGTGCCAGCAGCTCACAGGGGATACGGAACACCGGGGAGCTGTTTTTT. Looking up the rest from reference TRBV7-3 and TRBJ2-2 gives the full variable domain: GAGVSQTPSNKVTEKGKYVELRCDPISGHTALYWYRQSLGQGPEFLIYFQGTGAADDSGLPNDRFFAVRPEGSVSTLKIQRTERGDSAVYLCASSSQGIRNTGELFFGEGSRLTVL.

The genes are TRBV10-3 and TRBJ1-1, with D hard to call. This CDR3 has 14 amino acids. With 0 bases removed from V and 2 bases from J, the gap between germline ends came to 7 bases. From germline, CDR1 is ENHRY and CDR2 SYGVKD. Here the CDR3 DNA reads TGTGCCATCAGTGAGTCGATGACTAACACTGAAGCTTTCTTT. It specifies CAISESMTNTEAFF.

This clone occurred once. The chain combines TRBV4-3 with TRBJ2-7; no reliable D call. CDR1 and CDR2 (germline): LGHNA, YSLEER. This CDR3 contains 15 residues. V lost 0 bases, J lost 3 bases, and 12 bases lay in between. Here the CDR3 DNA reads TGCGCCAGCAGCCAAGAAAGCCACGTTTTCTACGAGCAGTACTTC. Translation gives CASSQESHVFYEQYF.

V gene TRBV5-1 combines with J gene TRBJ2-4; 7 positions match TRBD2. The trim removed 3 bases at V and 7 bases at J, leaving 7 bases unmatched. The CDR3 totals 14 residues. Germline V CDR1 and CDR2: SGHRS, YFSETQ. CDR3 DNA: TGCGCCAGCAGCTCAACTAGCGCCGGGAACATTCAGTACTTC. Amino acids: CASSSTSAGNIQYF.

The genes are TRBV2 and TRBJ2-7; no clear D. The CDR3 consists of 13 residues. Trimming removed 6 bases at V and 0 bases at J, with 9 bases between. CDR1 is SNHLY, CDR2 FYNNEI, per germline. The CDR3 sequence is CASRKGNSYEQYF. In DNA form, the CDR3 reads TGTGCCAGCAGGAAGGGCAACTCCTACGAGCAGTACTTC.

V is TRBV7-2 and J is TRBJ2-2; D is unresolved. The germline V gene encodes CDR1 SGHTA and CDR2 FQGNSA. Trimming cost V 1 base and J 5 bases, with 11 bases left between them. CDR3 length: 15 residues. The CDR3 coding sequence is TGTGCCAGCAGCTTAGTTGGAAGGCAGACCGGGGAGCTGTTTTTT. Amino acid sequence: CASSLVGRQTGELFF.

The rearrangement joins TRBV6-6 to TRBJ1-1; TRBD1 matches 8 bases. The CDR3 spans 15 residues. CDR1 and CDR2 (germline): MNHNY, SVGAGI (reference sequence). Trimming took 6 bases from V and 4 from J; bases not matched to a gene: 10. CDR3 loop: CASRAGGLGGTEAFF. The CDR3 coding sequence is TGTGCCAGCAGGGCAGGGGGCCTCGGGGGCACTGAAGCTTTCTTT.

CDR3: CASSPRTTNEKLFF. The DNA of the CDR3 is TGTGCCAGCTCACCACGTACAACTAATGAAAAACTGTTTTTT. The chain uses TRBV18 and TRBJ1-4, with no clear D. Germline loops: CDR1 KGHSH, CDR2 LQKENI. V was clipped by 1 base and J by 0 bases, with 3 bases between them. There are 14 residues in the CDR3.

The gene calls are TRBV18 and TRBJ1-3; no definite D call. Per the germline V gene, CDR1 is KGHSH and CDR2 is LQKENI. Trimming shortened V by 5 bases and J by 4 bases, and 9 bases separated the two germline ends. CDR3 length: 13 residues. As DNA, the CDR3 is TGTGCCAGCTCATATAGCGGAGGAAACACCATATATTTT. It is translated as CASSYSGGNTIYF.

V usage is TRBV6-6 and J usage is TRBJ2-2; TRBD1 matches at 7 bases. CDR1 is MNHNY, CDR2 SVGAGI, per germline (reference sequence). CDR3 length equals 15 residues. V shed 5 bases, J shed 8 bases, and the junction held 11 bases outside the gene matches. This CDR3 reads CASSTGDSWPGELFF. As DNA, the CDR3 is TGTGCCAGCAGTACAGGGGACAGTTGGCCAGGGGAGCTGTTTTTT.

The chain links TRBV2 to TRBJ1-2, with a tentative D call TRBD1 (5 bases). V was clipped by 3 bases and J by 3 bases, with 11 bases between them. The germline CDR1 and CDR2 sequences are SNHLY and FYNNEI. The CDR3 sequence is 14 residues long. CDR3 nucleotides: TGTGCCAGCAGTGACAGGGTACGCGACTATGGCTACACCTTC. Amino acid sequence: CASSDRVRDYGYTF.

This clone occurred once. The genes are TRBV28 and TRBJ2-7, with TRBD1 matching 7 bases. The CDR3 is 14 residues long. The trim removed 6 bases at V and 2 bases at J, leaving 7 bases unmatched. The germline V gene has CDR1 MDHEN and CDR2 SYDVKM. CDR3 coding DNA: TGTGCCAGCAGAGTCGGACAGGCCGCCTACGAGCAGTACTTC. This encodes CASRVGQAAYEQYF.

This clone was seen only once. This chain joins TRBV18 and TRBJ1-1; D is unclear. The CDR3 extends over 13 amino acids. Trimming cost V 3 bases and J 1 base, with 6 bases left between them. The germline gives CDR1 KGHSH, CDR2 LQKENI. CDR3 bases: TGTGCCAGCTCACCGAGGCAGAACACTGAAGCTTTCTTT. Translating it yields CASSPRQNTEAFF.

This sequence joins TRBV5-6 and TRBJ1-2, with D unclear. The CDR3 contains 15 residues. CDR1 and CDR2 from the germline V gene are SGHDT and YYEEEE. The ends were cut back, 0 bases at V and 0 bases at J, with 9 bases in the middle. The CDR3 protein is CASSLVGLTNYGYTF. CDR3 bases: TGTGCCAGCAGCTTGGTAGGACTTACTAACTATGGCTACACCTTC.

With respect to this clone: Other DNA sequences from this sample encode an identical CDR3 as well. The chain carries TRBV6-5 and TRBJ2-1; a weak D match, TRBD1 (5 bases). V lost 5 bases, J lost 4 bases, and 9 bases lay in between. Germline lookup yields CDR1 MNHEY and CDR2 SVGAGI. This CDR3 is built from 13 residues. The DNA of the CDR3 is TGTGCCAGCAGTCTAGACAGATACAATGAGCAGTTCTTC. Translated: CASSLDRYNEQFF.

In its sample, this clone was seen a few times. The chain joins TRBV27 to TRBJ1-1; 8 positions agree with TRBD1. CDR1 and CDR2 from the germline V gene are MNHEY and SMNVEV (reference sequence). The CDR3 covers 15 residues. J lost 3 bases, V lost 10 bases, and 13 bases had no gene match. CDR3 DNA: TGTGCCACCTACCCAGGACAGGGCATTTACACTGAAGCTTTCTTT. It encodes CATYPGQGIYTEAFF.